One and the same sample provided the 23 T cell receptor beta chains below, sequenced in a study of T-cell memory formation after mild COVID-19. TCRdb re-derived calls from the 5' RACE reads in MiXCR, one entry per CDR3 protein. The sample has about 210,000 distinct CDR3 sequences, under 30% seen once; the top ten hold 9.5% to 12%. Material: PBMCs or a T cell subset sorted from them (not recorded which). The source is an adult woman who had mild COVID-19 (a few samples of this study predate the infection). Cell type and time point are not known.

This clonotype came up a few times. The V call is TRBV12-3 or TRBV12-4, the J call TRBJ2-1; D may be TRBD1 or TRBD2 (5 bases each). This CDR3 has 15 residues. Trimming removed 6 bases from V and 6 bases from J, with 18 bases in between. The CDR3 loop is CASRPPGPSGNEQFF. The CDR3 DNA reads TGTGCCAGCAGGCCTCCGGGACCCTCCGGCAATGAGCAGTTCTTC.

This clonotype was seen a handful of times. The rearrangement uses TRBV20-1 and TRBJ1-1, with D unclear. Germline CDR1 is DFQATT and CDR2 is SNEGSKA (reference sequence). Trimming took 7 bases from V and 8 from J, leaving 14 bases between them. There are 11 residues in the CDR3. In DNA form, the CDR3 reads TGCAGTGGGACTCAAAAAGCCGAAGCTTTCTTT. Translating gives CSGTQKAEAFF.

The chain has TRBV6-2 or TRBV6-3 and TRBJ2-3, with 8 bases matching TRBD2. The germline V gene encodes CDR1 MNHEY and CDR2 SVGEGT. Unmatched junction bases numbered 3, after V lost 2 bases and J lost 2 bases. This CDR3 is 15 amino acids long. The chain's CDR3 is CASSYDGRATDTQYF. The CDR3 nucleotides read TGTGCCAGCAGTTACGACGGGAGGGCCACAGATACGCAGTATTTT.

The gene calls are TRBV3-1 and TRBJ2-4; D is tentatively TRBD1 or TRBD2 (6 bases each). The CDR3 is 16 residues long. Trimming pared 1 base from V and 7 bases from J, leaving 17 bases between. CDR1 and CDR2 (germline): LGHDT, YNNKEL (reference sequence). CDR3 in DNA: TGTGCCAGCAGCCAAGGGTCGGGGGCGCTCGGTAACATTCAGTACTTC. Protein product: CASSQGSGALGNIQYF.

This chain connects TRBV24-1 to TRBJ2-3; TRBD2 agrees at 7 bases. Germline CDR1 and CDR2: KGHDR and SFDVKD. This CDR3 region has 15 residues. The J segment lost 4 bases and the V segment lost 1 base, leaving 4 bases of the junction unmatched. For the CDR3, the DNA is TGTGCCACCAGTGATTTCGGCGGGAGCGCAGATACGCAGTATTTT. Protein sequence: CATSDFGGSADTQYF.

This clonotype has just a few counts. CDR3 protein: CASSQDTVFDEQYF. CDR3 DNA: TGTGCCAGCAGCCAAGATACGGTTTTCGACGAGCAGTACTTC. The gene calls are TRBV14 and TRBJ2-7; D is uncertain. V lost 0 bases and J lost 5, with 11 bases in between. Germline CDR1 reads SGHDN; CDR2 reads FVKESK. This CDR3 is 14 amino acids long. The full variable domain, completed using reference TRBV14 and TRBJ2-7, is EAGVTQFPSHSVIEKGQTVTLRCDPISGHDNLYWYRRVMGKEIKFLLHFVKESKQDESGMPNNRFLAERTGGTYSTLKVQPAELEDSGVYFCASSQDTVFDEQYFGPGTRLTVT.

This clonotype was observed a few times. The rearrangement uses TRBV14 and TRBJ2-1; 12 bases agree with TRBD2. The V and J ends lost 4 bases and 8 bases, in that order; junction bases with no gene match: 9. CDR3 length: 16 amino acids. Germline values: CDR1 SGHDN, CDR2 FVKESK. This CDR3 is CASSPTSGGFGYEQFF. The CDR3 bases are TGTGCCAGCAGCCCGACTAGCGGGGGCTTCGGGTATGAGCAGTTCTTC.

The CDR3 spells CASSPGIGDQPQHF. The CDR3 region has the DNA TGTGCCAGCTCACCGGGGATCGGGGATCAGCCCCAGCATTTT. The V call is TRBV18, the J call TRBJ1-5; D remains ambiguous. CDR3 length: 14 amino acids. Germline V gives CDR1 KGHSH, CDR2 LQKENI. V was shortened by 3 bases and J by 5 bases, with 11 bases between the two germline ends.

The genes are TRBV12-3 or TRBV12-4 and TRBJ1-1, with a possible D match to TRBD1 (5 bases). The CDR3 is 14 amino acids. Trimming removed 3 bases from V and 0 bases from J, with 8 bases in between. The CDR3 is CASSLDNLNTEAFF. CDR3 coding DNA: TGTGCCAGCAGTTTGGACAACTTGAACACTGAAGCTTTCTTT.

The rearrangement links TRBV24-1 to TRBJ2-2, with 9 bases matching TRBD2. Per germline, CDR1 KGHDR and CDR2 SFDVKD. The CDR3 contains 17 residues. J was trimmed by 4 bases and V by 4 bases; bases with no gene match: 9. The CDR3 protein is CATSDPLGLAGTGELFF. As DNA, the CDR3 is TGTGCCACCAGTGACCCTCTGGGACTAGCAGGCACCGGGGAGCTGTTTTTT.

There are a few counts of this clonotype. The chain has TRBV19 and TRBJ2-1; no definite D call. Germline V lookup: CDR1 LNHDA, CDR2 SQIVND (reference sequence). V was trimmed by 3 bases and J by 8 bases, leaving 5 bases between them. The CDR3 is made up of 11 amino acids. CDR3 sequence (DNA): TGTGCCAGTAGTATTTTCCATGAGCAGTTCTTC. It codes for CASSIFHEQFF.

The gene calls are TRBV18 and TRBJ1-3, with D unresolved. Per the germline V gene, CDR1 is KGHSH and CDR2 is LQKENI. V lost 0 bases and J 4 bases, leaving 1 base between the germline ends. This CDR3 has 12 amino acids. The CDR3 region has the DNA TGTGCCAGCTCACCACCAGGAAACACCATATATTTT. This codes for CASSPPGNTIYF.

V is TRBV20-1 and J is TRBJ2-7; TRBD2 matches at 11 bases. Losses at the gene ends were 5 bases for V and 4 bases for J; bases not matched to a gene: 7. The CDR3 has 14 amino acids. Germline CDR1 and CDR2: DFQATT and SNEGSKA (reference sequence). Here the CDR3 reads CSAGVAGGRYEQYF. In DNA, the CDR3 is TGCAGTGCTGGGGTAGCGGGAGGGCGTTACGAGCAGTACTTC.

The V and J genes are TRBV18 and TRBJ1-1; the D is unclear. In germline, CDR1 is KGHSH, CDR2 LQKENI. The CDR3 spans 13 residues. V lost 3 bases to trimming and J lost 1 base, with 6 bases between them. CDR3 sequence: CASSPKGNTEAFF. The CDR3 DNA reads TGTGCCAGCTCACCTAAAGGGAACACTGAAGCTTTCTTT.

This chain joins TRBV12-3 or TRBV12-4 and TRBJ2-2; 8 bases agree with TRBD2. This CDR3 spans 15 amino acids. J lost 3 bases, V lost 3 bases, and 3 bases had no gene match. The CDR3 DNA sequence: TGTGCCAGCAGTTTTGCTAGCGGGTACACCGGGGAGCTGTTTTTT. It codes for CASSFASGYTGELFF.

This rearrangement joins TRBV5-1 to TRBJ1-1; D gene uncertain. V was clipped by 0 bases and J by 8 bases, with 8 bases between them. The CDR3 loop spans 12 amino acids. CDR1 is SGHRS and CDR2 is YFSETQ in the germline V gene. CDR3 in DNA: TGCGCCAGCAGCTTGGAGGTGGGGGAAGCTTTCTTT. This codes for CASSLEVGEAFF.

This clonotype was counted between two and nine times. The V gene is TRBV10-3, the J gene TRBJ2-5; D might be TRBD1 or TRBD2, each matching 6 bases. The CDR3 consists of 16 residues. Trimming took off 10 bases at V and 4 bases at J, with 25 bases between the two ends. The germline CDR1 and CDR2 sequences are ENHRY and SYGVKD. CDR3 residues: CATQQSGATGLETQYF. CDR3 nucleotide sequence: TGTGCCACGCAGCAGTCGGGAGCTACAGGGTTAGAGACCCAGTACTTC.

This clonotype was seen only a few times. The rearrangement links TRBV27 to TRBJ2-7, with D possibly matching TRBD1 (6 bases). The CDR3 is made up of 16 amino acids. Trimming took 4 bases from V and 6 from J, leaving 22 bases between them. CDR1 is MNHEY and CDR2 is SMNVEV in the germline V gene (reference sequence). In DNA form, the CDR3 reads TGTGCCAGCAGTTCCAGGGGACGGCCTTTGGTTGGCGAGCAGTACTTC. Its translation is CASSSRGRPLVGEQYF.

The J gene is TRBJ2-7, the V gene TRBV5-6; D may be TRBD1 (5 bases). Germline lookup yields CDR1 SGHDT and CDR2 YYEEEE. V was trimmed by 0 bases and J by 5 bases, leaving 12 bases between them. There are 14 residues in the CDR3. In DNA, the CDR3 is TGTGCCAGCAGCTTGGGACAGTCCCTCCACGAGCAGTACTTC. Protein product: CASSLGQSLHEQYF.

The rearrangement links TRBV9 to TRBJ1-1; D not certain. Germline V lookup: CDR1 SGDLS, CDR2 YYNGEE. This CDR3 has 12 residues. V lost 0 bases to trimming and J lost 10 bases, with 10 bases between them. The CDR3 loop is CASSVAGGRAFF. The CDR3 DNA follows: TGTGCCAGCAGCGTAGCTGGCGGCCGAGCTTTCTTT. Full variable domain (outside the CDR3, taken from reference TRBV9 and TRBJ1-1): DSGVTQTPKHLITATGQRVTLRCSPRSGDLSVYWYQQSLDQGLQFLIQYYNGEERAKGNILERFSAQQFPDLHSELNLSSLELGDSALYFCASSVAGGRAFFGQGTRLTVV.

The chain uses TRBV5-1 and TRBJ1-2; perhaps TRBD1 as D (5 bases). This CDR3 comprises 16 residues. The ends were cut back, 1 base at V and 2 bases at J, with 15 bases in the middle. In germline, CDR1 is SGHRS, CDR2 YFSETQ. The DNA for the CDR3 is TGCGCCAGCAGCTTGTTTTGGGACGAAGGAAACTATGGCTACACCTTC. Translation gives CASSLFWDEGNYGYTF. Drawing the rest from reference TRBV5-1 and TRBJ1-2, the complete variable domain is KAGVTQTPRYLIKTRGQQVTLSCSPISGHRSVSWYQQTPGQGLQFLFEYFSETQRNKGNFPGRFSGRQFSNSRSEMNVSTLELGDSALYLCASSLFWDEGNYGYTFGSGTRLTVV.

A few counts support this clonotype. V is TRBV20-1 and J is TRBJ2-7; D is possibly TRBD2 (6 bases). CDR1 and CDR2 (germline): DFQATT, SNEGSKA (reference sequence). The CDR3 loop spans 15 amino acids. The V end lost 3 bases, the J end lost 0 bases, and 15 bases lay between the germline ends. The CDR3 DNA is TGCAGTGCTAGGAAATGGGGGGAACCCTCCTACGAGCAGTACTTC. As protein: CSARKWGEPSYEQYF.

J is TRBJ1-3 and V is TRBV12-3 or TRBV12-4; D might be TRBD1 (5 bases). The CDR3 runs 13 residues. The ends were cut back, 6 bases at V and 4 bases at J, with 10 bases in the middle. CDR3 protein: CASSRVFGNTIYF. Written as DNA, the CDR3 is TGTGCCAGCAGCAGGGTTTTCGGAAACACCATATATTTT.